Only a few counts were recorded for the clone carrying this TCR beta chain. Original analysis: Nucleated cell number was recorded as an estimate derived from reference gene primer amplification. TCRdb's copy holds only in-frame clones and misses some; the assay was immunoSEQ multiplex PCR. Clone size and V and J calls were adopted from that table, with D and trimming inferred from the DNA. The sample records 200,000 to 250,000 clones, approximately 80% being singletons. This entry belongs to a study of blood T cell repertoires in COVID-19. Study information: Sources were T cells, B-cell-depleted T cells, or PBMCs; the material itself was cDNA or gDNA.

CDR1 LNHDA and CDR2 SQIVND come from the germline V gene (reference sequence). The length of the CDR3 is 16 residues. V shed 6 bases and J shed 0 bases, with 15 bases lying between them. This chain connects TRBV19 to TRBJ1-3; D is unresolved. The receptor was isolated from a woman older than 75 with COVID-19, enrolled during active disease. Sequenced: peripheral blood. CDR3 residues: CASSPGIQYSGNTIYF. DNA for the CDR3: TGTGCCAGTAGCCCGGGGATCCAATACTCTGGAAACACCATATATTTT.